These 28 T cell receptor beta chains were sequenced from one sample in a study of blood T cell repertoires in COVID-19. TCRdb's copy holds only in-frame clones and misses some; the assay was immunoSEQ multiplex PCR. The sample lists around 200,000 clones; under 85% were seen once. Sample: peripheral blood. All receptors derive from a woman aged 40 to 49 with acute or convalescent COVID-19.

This chain uses TRBV6-2 or TRBV6-3 with TRBJ2-3; the D gene is possibly TRBD1 (6 bases). The V gene's germline CDR1 is MNHEY and CDR2 SVGEGT. The length of the CDR3 is 15 residues. The V end was cut by 3 bases, the J end by 5 bases, with 15 bases between. DNA for the CDR3: TGTGCCAGCAGTTATCAACCAGGGGCCGGAGATACGCAGTATTTT. This translates into CASSYQPGAGDTQYF.

The chain employs TRBV10-3 and TRBJ2-7; 9 bases map to TRBD2. Germline V lookup: CDR1 ENHRY, CDR2 SYGVKD. J was trimmed by 6 bases and V by 6 bases; bases with no gene match: 6. The CDR3 runs to 13 residues. The CDR3 loop reads CAIRSSGNSEQYF. The CDR3 DNA is TGTGCCATCAGATCTAGCGGGAACTCCGAGCAGTACTTC.

V usage is TRBV5-5 and J usage is TRBJ2-7, with 7 bases identical to TRBD2. V lost 4 bases and J lost 5; bases outside the gene matches: 3. CDR3 length equals 12 residues. Per germline, CDR1 SGHKS and CDR2 YYEKEE (reference sequence). The CDR3 loop is CASSQLANEQYF. The DNA for the CDR3 is TGTGCCAGCAGCCAACTAGCGAACGAGCAGTACTTC.

The J gene is TRBJ1-5, the V gene TRBV5-1; D not certain. Germline assignment: CDR1 SGHRS and CDR2 YFSETQ. V was trimmed by 4 bases and J by 6 bases, leaving 11 bases between them. The CDR3 extends over 13 amino acids. CDR3 bases: TGCGCCAGCAGCCTAAAACCCTCTCAGCCCCAGCATTTT. Its translation is CASSLKPSQPQHF.

This clone is a singleton in its sample. This chain connects TRBV19 to TRBJ2-3, with a weak D call TRBD2 (6 bases). Germline V gene lookup returns CDR1 LNHDA and CDR2 SQIVND (reference sequence). There are 14 residues in the CDR3. The V and J ends lost 3 bases and 1 base respectively, with 8 bases between them. DNA of the CDR3: TGTGCCAGTAGTATCGGGGGACGCACAGATACGCAGTATTTT. Translated: CASSIGGRTDTQYF.

This clone showed up just a few times. The chain joins TRBV24-1 to TRBJ2-2; a possible D gene is TRBD2 (5 bases). This CDR3 comprises 15 residues. V was clipped by 7 bases and J by 4 bases, with 15 bases between them. Germline CDR1 and CDR2: KGHDR and SFDVKD. CDR3 in amino acids: CATRGGSSFTGELFF. DNA for the CDR3: TGTGCCACCAGGGGCGGGTCGTCGTTCACCGGGGAGCTGTTTTTT.

The chain uses TRBV7-3 and TRBJ2-7; the match to TRBD1 covers 7 bases. Germline trimming cut 1 base from V and 4 bases from J; bases unmatched to any gene: 7. CDR3 length: 15 amino acids. Germline CDR1 and CDR2: SGHTA and FQGTGA. The CDR3 DNA follows: TGTGCCAGCAGCTTAATCGCTGGGACAGCATACGAGCAGTACTTC. Residues: CASSLIAGTAYEQYF.

This chain uses TRBV19 with TRBJ2-3, with D possibly matching TRBD1 (5 bases). The CDR3 covers 13 residues. Trimming took 10 bases from V and 2 from J, leaving 13 bases between them. Germline CDR1 LNHDA, CDR2 SQIVND (reference sequence). This CDR3 reads CAISWGHTDTQYF. The CDR3 nucleotides are TGTGCCATCTCGTGGGGCCACACAGATACGCAGTATTTT.

This clone was observed a single time. CDR3 protein: CASSSSDYRQMDPETQYF. CDR3 sequence (DNA): TGTGCCAGCAGTTCCTCCGACTACCGACAAATGGATCCAGAGACCCAGTACTTC. This chain links TRBV27 with TRBJ2-5; tentative D call: TRBD2 (5 bases). This CDR3 region has 18 residues. The germline V and J ends were trimmed by 4 bases and 4 bases, with 25 bases remaining between them. Germline V gene data show CDR1 as MNHEY and CDR2 as SMNVEV (reference sequence).

The CDR3 region has the DNA TGTGCCAGCAGCCAAGACACTTTAGCGTTCCAAGAGACCCAGTACTTC. Its translation: CASSQDTLAFQETQYF. The gene calls are TRBV14 and TRBJ2-5; TRBD2 is a possible D gene (5 bases). V was clipped by 0 bases and J by 1 base, with 12 bases between them. Germline V lookup: CDR1 SGHDN, CDR2 FVKESK. The CDR3 spans 16 residues.

The chain recombines TRBV5-1 with TRBJ2-7, with D possibly being TRBD2 (6 bases). V shed 4 bases and J shed 4 bases, with 18 bases lying between them. This CDR3 is 15 amino acids long. Looked up from germline, CDR1 is SGHRS and CDR2 is YFSETQ. CDR3 residues: CASSLPEGGGYEQYF. The CDR3 nucleotides read TGCGCCAGCAGCCTACCTGAGGGTGGGGGGTACGAGCAGTACTTC.

The V call is TRBV3-1 (or the pseudogene TRBV3-2), the J call TRBJ1-1; 8 bases agree with TRBD1. This CDR3 region has 14 residues. The junction had 0 bases not matched to a gene; V was cut back by 2 bases and J by 1 base. Germline-derived CDR1 and CDR2 are LGHDT and YNNKEL (reference sequence). CDR3 region: CASSQQGANTEAFF. CDR3 nucleotide sequence: TGTGCCAGCAGCCAACAGGGGGCGAACACTGAAGCTTTCTTT.

V and J are TRBV14 and TRBJ1-5; no definite D call. Between the trimmed V and J ends, which lost 0 bases and 7 bases, there was a span of 19 bases. Germline V gene data show CDR1 as SGHDN and CDR2 as FVKESK. CDR3 size: 17 residues. The DNA for the CDR3 is TGTGCCAGCAGCCAAGATGGGTTGCGGATTCTCAGACAGCCCCAGCATTTT. The encoded protein is CASSQDGLRILRQPQHF.

The chain links TRBV19 to TRBJ1-2; D gene unclear. V lost 4 bases, J lost 5 bases, and 8 bases lay in between. The CDR3 loop spans 12 amino acids. CDR1 and CDR2 (germline): LNHDA, SQIVND (reference sequence). The CDR3 region has the DNA TGTGCCAGTAGTAAACGGGAGTATGGCTACACCTTC. This sequence encodes CASSKREYGYTF.

The chain is built from TRBV5-1 and TRBJ2-5; D might be TRBD2 (5 bases). The CDR3 length is 14 residues. The germline CDR1 and CDR2 sequences are SGHRS and YFSETQ. V lost 0 bases to trimming and J lost 3 bases, with 9 bases between them. The CDR3 sequence: CASSLVSGEETQYF. In DNA form, the CDR3 reads TGCGCCAGCAGCTTGGTTTCCGGGGAAGAGACCCAGTACTTC.

The V gene is TRBV12-5, the J gene TRBJ1-5; 8 bases agree with TRBD1. This CDR3 spans 15 amino acids. Germline V lookup: CDR1 LGHNT, CDR2 FRNRAP. With 9 bases clipped from V and 3 bases from J, the junction kept 10 bases outside the gene matches. The CDR3 here is CARDPGTGDNQPQHF. The CDR3, as DNA: TGTGCTAGAGACCCGGGGACAGGCGACAATCAGCCCCAGCATTTT.

This chain joins TRBV10-3 and TRBJ2-2; D is unclear. Trimming removed 6 bases at V and 4 bases at J, with 12 bases between. This CDR3 spans 14 amino acids. Per the germline V gene, CDR1 is ENHRY and CDR2 is SYGVKD. CDR3 region: CAIRALEFTGELFF. The CDR3 region has the DNA TGTGCCATCAGGGCCTTGGAGTTCACCGGGGAGCTGTTTTTT.

The chain is built from TRBV10-3 and TRBJ1-1; perhaps TRBD1 as D (5 bases). The germline CDR1 and CDR2 sequences are ENHRY and SYGVKD. The CDR3 has 13 residues. Trimming left V 6 bases short and J 3 bases short, with 11 bases between. This CDR3 is CAISRVPDTEAFF. In nucleotides, the CDR3 is TGTGCCATCAGCAGGGTCCCTGACACTGAAGCTTTCTTT.

This clone was recorded only once. The V and J genes are TRBV5-6 and TRBJ1-2, with 7 bases identical to TRBD1. This CDR3 has 14 residues. Germline lookup yields CDR1 SGHDT and CDR2 YYEEEE. J gave up 5 bases and V 0 bases, and 4 bases lay outside the gene matches. CDR3 bases: TGTGCCAGCAGCTTGGAACAGGGGCTTTATGGCTACACCTTC. It is translated as CASSLEQGLYGYTF.

This sequence joins TRBV14 and TRBJ2-3; no reliable D call. The germline V and J ends were trimmed by 1 base and 6 bases, with 11 bases remaining between them. Germline values: CDR1 SGHDN, CDR2 FVKESK. This CDR3 comprises 14 residues. The CDR3 here is CASSQVTLRDTQYF. The CDR3 nucleotides are TGTGCCAGCAGCCAAGTGACGCTCAGGGATACGCAGTATTTT.

V gene TRBV27 combines with J gene TRBJ2-7, with unresolved D. Germline V gene sequence: CDR1 MNHEY, CDR2 SMNVEV (reference sequence). The CDR3 extends over 13 amino acids. V was pared by 5 bases and J by 0 bases, with 8 bases between. The CDR3 sequence: CASSLTDSYEQYF. For the CDR3, the DNA is TGTGCCAGCAGTCTGACTGACTCCTACGAGCAGTACTTC.

As for this clone: Germline and junction disagree at one end, which may indicate a read error. This chain connects TRBV4-2 to TRBJ2-7; 9 positions agree with TRBD2. CDR1 LGHNA and CDR2 YNFKEQ come from the germline V gene. This CDR3 region has 16 residues. The CDR3 coding sequence is TGTGCCAGCAGCTCAAATCCGGGACTAGCCTCCAACGAGCAGTACTTC. It encodes CASSSNPGLASNEQYF.

The rearrangement joins TRBV27 to TRBJ1-1; D is possibly TRBD1 (5 bases). This CDR3 is built from 13 residues. The germline V gene encodes CDR1 MNHEY and CDR2 SMNVEV (reference sequence). V dropped 6 bases and J dropped 4 bases, with 12 bases sitting between them. CDR3 DNA: TGTGCCAGCAGAAGGGGCGGCGGCACTGAAGCTTTCTTT. Its protein product is CASRRGGGTEAFF.

The chain employs TRBV27 and TRBJ2-2, with 10 bases that match TRBD2. Germline V CDR1 and CDR2: MNHEY, SMNVEV (reference sequence). This CDR3 region has 17 residues. The V segment lost 5 bases and the J segment 0 bases; nucleotides outside the gene matches: 6. The CDR3 here is CASSRLAGATNTGELFF. CDR3 coding DNA: TGTGCCAGCAGTAGGCTAGCGGGAGCTACGAACACCGGGGAGCTGTTTTTT.

The rearrangement uses TRBV5-6 and TRBJ1-6; possibly TRBD1 for D (5 bases). V was cut by 4 bases and J by 7 bases, with 9 bases left in between. The V gene's germline CDR1 is SGHDT and CDR2 YYEEEE. The CDR3 spans 13 residues. The CDR3 DNA is TGTGCCAGCAGCCCCCGACAGAATTCACCCCTCCACTTT. Protein: CASSPRQNSPLHF.

On this clone: The same CDR3 can be traced to other DNA sequences in this sample. V is TRBV28 and J is TRBJ1-2, with unresolved D. Germline values: CDR1 MDHEN, CDR2 SYDVKM. Deletions cut 5 bases from V and 0 bases from J, with 4 bases between. The CDR3 is 12 amino acids. CDR3 in amino acids: CASSLTNYGYTF. For the CDR3, the DNA is TGTGCCAGCAGTCTTACTAACTATGGCTACACCTTC.

The chain recombines TRBV15 with TRBJ2-7; 8 bases agree with TRBD1. Germline values: CDR1 LNHNV, CDR2 YYDKDF (reference sequence). The trim removed 5 bases at V and 6 bases at J, leaving 9 bases unmatched. The CDR3 covers 14 residues. CDR3 sequence: CATSLLGQGVEQYF. The CDR3 DNA reads TGTGCCACCAGCCTGCTAGGACAGGGCGTCGAGCAGTACTTC.

The chain recombines TRBV19 with TRBJ2-3, with 9 positions matching TRBD2. The CDR3 runs to 16 residues. Germline V gene data show CDR1 as LNHDA and CDR2 as SQIVND (reference sequence). J gave up 0 bases and V 6 bases, and 7 bases lay outside the gene matches. CDR3 protein: CASSRTSAHSTDTQYF. In DNA, the CDR3 is TGTGCCAGTAGCCGGACTAGCGCACATAGCACAGATACGCAGTATTTT.